The T cell receptor (beta chain) described here comes from a study of shared clonotypes between healthy human individuals. Looking at the study overall: Three plates each covered CD4 naive and memory; CD8 naive two, CD8 memory one.

Study-level findings and limits: How much donors shared clonotypes was expected to be affected by sequencing depth.

As concerns this clone: As yet, its antigen is unknown.

Clones were sequenced by immunoSEQ multiplex PCR, and TCRdb holds only the in-frame ones, with some missing. The sample lists 650,000 to 700,000 clones, about 92% occurring once. CDR1 and CDR2 from the germline V gene are MNHEY and SVGAGI. The CDR3 contains 13 residues. Trimming took off 3 bases at V and 7 bases at J, with 10 bases between the two ends. The sequence was obtained from a man between 18 and 29 years old in good health. Some clones in this sample may be carry-over from other donors' samples. The chain has TRBV6-5 and TRBJ1-5; D remains unclear. The specimen was memory CD8+ T cells from PBMCs. Documented subset: CD45RO+ cells pooled with CCR7-negative TemRA cells. CDR3 sequence reads: CASSYPDIQPQHF. CDR3 nucleotides: TGTGCCAGCAGTTATCCCGACATCCAGCCCCAGCATTTT.